This passage covers 21 T cell receptor beta chains from one sample sequenced in a study of beta chain features in type 1 diabetes. The isolated RNA, all of it, was reverse transcribed, so expressed TCRB transcripts were what got sequenced. Assay used: immunoSEQ multiplex PCR; TCRdb lists only in-frame clones, some missing. The table has a few hundred thousand clones, roughly an eighth seen once. The antigens of these receptors remain unknown. Study conclusions and caveats: A moderate, significant TCRB CDR3 shortening appeared in type 1 diabetes across four CD4+ subsets.

The material sequenced was naive CD4+ T cells from blood. The receptors stem from a young woman with type 1 diabetes.

On this clone: Additional DNA sequences in this sample encode the identical CDR3. CDR3 nucleotides: TGTGCCAGCAGCGAGGACAGGCTGAACACTGAAGCTTTCTTT. Translated: CASSEDRLNTEAFF. The V gene is TRBV2, the J gene TRBJ1-1; 7 bases align to TRBD1. V lost 6 bases and J lost 0; bases outside the gene matches: 4. Germline CDR1 and CDR2: SNHLY and FYNNEI. The CDR3 length is 14 residues.

This chain joins TRBV11-3 and TRBJ2-1; the D gene is possibly TRBD2 (6 bases). The germline V gene encodes CDR1 SGHNT and CDR2 YENEEA. The CDR3 has 15 amino acids. Trimming took off 5 bases at V and 2 bases at J, with 13 bases between the two ends. The DNA for the CDR3 is TGTGCCAGCAGCCTCGATTCGGGAGCCTACAATGAGCAGTTCTTC. The encoded protein is CASSLDSGAYNEQFF.

J is TRBJ2-2 and V is TRBV2, with D possibly TRBD2 on 5 matching bases. The CDR3 loop spans 14 amino acids. The germline CDR1 and CDR2 sequences are SNHLY and FYNNEI. V was shortened by 6 bases and J by 6 bases, with 14 bases between the two germline ends. CDR3 sequence (DNA): TGTGCCAGCAGCGATAGGACTCGGTCCGGGGAGCTGTTTTTT. Its protein is CASSDRTRSGELFF. Full variable domain (missing parts from reference TRBV2 and TRBJ2-2): EPEVTQTPSHQVTQMGQEVILRCVPISNHLYFYWYRQILGQKVEFLVSFYNNEISEKSEIFDDQFSVERPDGSNFTLKIRSTKLEDSAMYFCASSDRTRSGELFFGEGSRLTVL.

CDR3 sequence reads: CAWTSYYGAGYSGELFF. CDR3 in DNA: TGTGCCTGGACCTCCTACTACGGAGCGGGCTATAGCGGGGAGCTGTTTTTT. V usage is TRBV30 and J usage is TRBJ2-2, with a tentative D call TRBD2 (6 bases). This CDR3 region has 17 residues. The germline CDR1 and CDR2 sequences are GTSNPN and SVGIG (reference sequence). Deletions cut 4 bases from V and 7 bases from J, with 25 bases between.

The rearrangement links TRBV4-2 to TRBJ2-5; 8 bases map to TRBD2. The ends lost 4 bases at V and 4 bases at J; junction bases unmatched: 17. Germline V gene data show CDR1 as LGHNA and CDR2 as YNFKEQ. This CDR3 comprises 18 residues. This CDR3 is CASSPLSGRSSLTETQYF. The CDR3 region has the DNA TGTGCCAGCAGCCCATTGAGCGGGAGATCCTCTCTCACAGAGACCCAGTACTTC.

This clone occurred a few times. The chain joins TRBV7-9 to TRBJ2-3, with D unresolved. V was clipped by 5 bases and J by 6 bases, with 6 bases between them. Looked up from germline, CDR1 is SEHNR and CDR2 is FQNEAQ (reference sequence). This CDR3 is 11 amino acids long. In nucleotides, the CDR3 is TGTGCCAGCAGCCCTAGGGATACGCAGTATTTT. As protein: CASSPRDTQYF.

This clone was counted a few times. The V call is TRBV7-2, the J call TRBJ1-2; D not resolved. In germline, CDR1 is SGHTA, CDR2 FQGNSA. CDR3 size: 12 residues. The germline V and J ends were trimmed by 5 bases and 8 bases, with 12 bases remaining between them. The CDR3, as DNA: TGTGCCAGCAGCCCCGGAAGGAGCGGCTACACCTTC. Amino acids: CASSPGRSGYTF.

The chain uses TRBV4-3 and TRBJ2-1; tentative D call: TRBD2 (5 bases). V gave up 3 bases and J gave up 5 bases, with 20 bases separating them. There are 17 residues in the CDR3. CDR1 LGHNA and CDR2 YSLEER come from the germline V gene. As DNA, the CDR3 is TGCGCCAGCAGCCACGGAGCTAAAGGGAGATGGGACAATGAGCAGTTCTTC. As protein: CASSHGAKGRWDNEQFF.

This clone was seen a handful of times. The CDR3 reads CAWQGASDTQYF. The CDR3 nucleotides read TGTGCCTGGCAGGGGGCGTCGGATACGCAGTATTTT. The rearrangement links TRBV30 to TRBJ2-3; 8 positions match TRBD1. The CDR3 length is 12 residues. In germline, CDR1 is GTSNPN, CDR2 SVGIG (reference sequence). V lost 5 bases to trimming and J lost 6 bases; unmatched junction nucleotides: 4.

This clone was seen a handful of times. This CDR3 reads CASSHFRSDQETQYF. In DNA, the CDR3 is TGCGCCAGCAGTCACTTCCGGTCGGACCAAGAGACCCAGTACTTC. This sequence joins TRBV23-1 and TRBJ2-5; D gene unclear. TRBV23-1 is an ORF; its function is uncertain. This CDR3 has 15 residues. V was clipped by 3 bases and J by 0 bases, with 11 bases between them.

The chain joins TRBV18 to TRBJ2-1; 11 nucleotides agree with TRBD2. The CDR3 is 15 residues long. V was clipped by 2 bases and J by 8 bases; unmatched bases: 5. Germline V gives CDR1 KGHSH, CDR2 LQKENI. As DNA, the CDR3 is TGTGCCAGCTCACCAGTACTAGCGGGGGAGGATGAGCAGTTCTTC. Protein product: CASSPVLAGEDEQFF.

There are a few counts of this clone. The genes are TRBV10-3 and TRBJ2-2; perhaps TRBD2 as D (6 bases). Per germline, CDR1 ENHRY and CDR2 SYGVKD. This CDR3 is 13 amino acids long. V lost 8 bases, J lost 6 bases, and 13 bases lay in between. The CDR3 region is CAISGEESGELFF. The CDR3 DNA reads as TGTGCCATCTCGGGGGAGGAGTCCGGGGAGCTGTTTTTT.

This clone was observed a few times. The gene calls are TRBV18 and TRBJ2-5; unclear D gene. Germline V gene lookup returns CDR1 KGHSH and CDR2 LQKENI. V gave up 0 bases and J gave up 5 bases, with 10 bases separating them. The CDR3 sequence is 14 residues long. The CDR3 spells CASSPPISSETQYF. CDR3 DNA sequence: TGTGCCAGCTCACCACCAATTTCTTCGGAGACCCAGTACTTC.

In its sample, this clone was seen a few times. This chain connects TRBV15 to TRBJ1-2, with D hard to call. The germline CDR1 and CDR2 sequences are LNHNV and YYDKDF (reference sequence). The length of the CDR3 is 12 residues. With 3 bases removed from V and 8 bases from J, the gap between germline ends came to 10 bases. The CDR3 DNA is TGTGCCACCAGCAGTGAGTGGTCGGGCTACACCTTC. This encodes CATSSEWSGYTF.

This clone was observed a few times. The rearrangement uses TRBV21-1 and TRBJ1-1; TRBD1 is the table's D call, not checked against the DNA. TRBV21-1 is tagged as a pseudogene. CDR3 length: 15 amino acids. In nucleotides, the CDR3 is TGTGCCAGCAGCAAAGACGACAGGGACCCTCCCGAAGCTTTCTTT. Protein: CASSKDDRDPPEAFF.

The genes are TRBV29-1 and TRBJ1-1; D is perhaps TRBD1 (5 bases). V lost 6 bases and J 0 bases, leaving 11 bases between the germline ends. The CDR3 covers 13 residues. Germline CDR1 SQVTM, CDR2 ANQGSEA. This chain's CDR3 is CSVRYRLNTEAFF. The CDR3 DNA reads TGCAGCGTCAGATACAGGTTGAACACTGAAGCTTTCTTT.

The chain has TRBV21-1 and TRBJ1-2; the D call of TRBD1 is as the table states it, not checked on the DNA. TRBV21-1 is flagged as a pseudogene. CDR3 length: 14 residues. The CDR3 protein is CASSTQGVRFGYTF. In DNA form, the CDR3 reads TGTGCCAGCAGTACACAGGGCGTCCGATTCGGCTACACCTTC.

This clone was seen only a few times. This chain uses TRBV6-1 with TRBJ2-1; D is ambiguous. CDR1 is MNHNS and CDR2 is SASEGT in the germline V gene. V was shortened by 8 bases and J by 0 bases, with 14 bases between the two germline ends. The length of the CDR3 is 15 residues. As DNA, the CDR3 is TGTGCCAGCTCTAGGCGGAGTAGCTCCTACAATGAGCAGTTCTTC. It specifies CASSRRSSSYNEQFF.

The chain employs TRBV7-3 and TRBJ2-5; 9 nucleotides line up with TRBD2. Germline V gives CDR1 SGHTA, CDR2 FQGTGA. This CDR3 is built from 17 residues. With 0 bases clipped from V and 4 bases from J, the junction kept 9 bases outside the gene matches. In DNA form, the CDR3 reads TGTGCCAGCAGCTTAACAGGCCCTAGCGGGATTGGAGAGACCCAGTACTTC. This gives the protein CASSLTGPSGIGETQYF.

This clone was counted between two and nine times. V usage is TRBV19 and J usage is TRBJ1-5; no clear D. CDR1 is LNHDA and CDR2 is SQIVND in the germline V gene (reference sequence). V dropped 0 bases and J dropped 11 bases, with 5 bases sitting between them. The CDR3 extends over 11 amino acids. Written as DNA, the CDR3 is TGTGCCAGTAGTATAGATCGGGCCCAGCATTTT. Translation gives CASSIDRAQHF.

This rearrangement joins TRBV7-9 to TRBJ2-2; D is uncertain. Trimming took 0 bases from V and 1 from J, leaving 6 bases between them. Germline lookup yields CDR1 SEHNR and CDR2 FQNEAQ (reference sequence). The CDR3 extends over 15 amino acids. This CDR3 reads CASSLAGQNTGELFF. The CDR3 coding sequence is TGTGCCAGCAGCTTAGCGGGCCAGAACACCGGGGAGCTGTTTTTT.